The present T cell receptor (beta chain) was sequenced within a study of CD8 T cells in Susac syndrome. V was pared by 4 bases and J by 6 bases, with 9 bases of the junction left unmatched. CDR1 and CDR2 (germline): MNHEY, SVGEGT. The CDR3 spans 15 residues. An input of about 0.5 to 1 ug of RNA was subjected to reverse transcription using random hexamers. TCR beta CDR3 was amplified by immunoSEQ multiplex PCR. This amplification extended across 54 Vbeta and 13 Jbeta segments. Each CDR3 protein gets one entry after TCRdb re-called the immunoSEQ multiplex PCR reads with MiXCR. The sample holds about 300,000 distinct CDR3 sequences, about 91% seen once. CD8+ and CD4+ T cells from blood underwent TCR beta sequencing.

Sequencing was carried out using CD4+ T cells from PBMCs. The TCR sequence derives from a human donor with multiple sclerosis. The chain recombines TRBV6-2 or TRBV6-3 with TRBJ1-1; the match to TRBD1 covers 9 bases. In nucleotides, the CDR3 is TGTGCCAGCAGTTCCCCTGACAGGGGGAAGTCTGAAGCTTTCTTT. The encoded protein is CASSSPDRGKSEAFF.